These T cell receptor beta chains were read from a single sample in a study of cytotoxic CD8 clonotypes in ibrutinib-treated CLL. TCRdb keeps only in-frame clones here, not all; method: immunoSEQ multiplex PCR. The top ten clones hold roughly 4.6% of a sample with fewer than 200,000 clones, approximately 80% of them seen once. Sequencing used PBMCs, obtained after 24 months of ibrutinib treatment. These receptor sequences come from a human donor with chronic lymphocytic leukemia. The CDR3 runs from the conserved cysteine through the conserved F or W. Fields, in order: D gene, clone size, V gene, CDR3 length, J gene, CDR3 DNA, CDR3 protein. The D gene is left open where the match is weak. A clone size is listed for some rows: how often the clone was seen (once, few, many), or a class if it is expanded.

d_call: TRBD1
clone_size: .
v_call: TRBV30
cdr3_length: 14
j_call: TRBJ2-7
cdr3_nt: TGTGCCTGGAGAGGACTGACAGGGGCCTACGAGCAGTACTTC
cdr3_aa: CAWRGLTGAYEQYF

d_call: .
clone_size: few
v_call: TRBV20-1
cdr3_length: 11
j_call: TRBJ2-3
cdr3_nt: TGCAGTGCTAGAGGGGGGGATACGCAGTATTTT
cdr3_aa: CSARGGDTQYF

d_call: .
clone_size: .
v_call: TRBV9
cdr3_length: 17
j_call: TRBJ2-3
cdr3_nt: TGTGCCAGCAGCGTGGGGTTACTATCCATTAGCACAGATACGCAGTATTTT
cdr3_aa: CASSVGLLSISTDTQYF

d_call: .
clone_size: .
v_call: TRBV7-2
cdr3_length: 14
j_call: TRBJ1-2
cdr3_nt: TGTGCCAGCAGCCCGAGCCAGGGGAACTATGGCTACACCTTC
cdr3_aa: CASSPSQGNYGYTF

d_call: .
clone_size: .
v_call: TRBV28
cdr3_length: 11
j_call: TRBJ1-1
cdr3_nt: TGTGCCAGCAAGGGAAACACTGAAGCTTTCTTT
cdr3_aa: CASKGNTEAFF

d_call: .
clone_size: .
v_call: TRBV5-1
cdr3_length: 13
j_call: TRBJ1-1
cdr3_nt: TGCGCCAGCAGCCAGTCGGTTGCGAGTGAAGCTTTCTTT
cdr3_aa: CASSQSVASEAFF

d_call: .
clone_size: .
v_call: TRBV11-2
cdr3_length: 12
j_call: TRBJ2-7
cdr3_nt: TGTGCCAGCAGCCACGGGGCCTACGAGCAGTACTTC
cdr3_aa: CASSHGAYEQYF

d_call: .
clone_size: .
v_call: TRBV7-2
cdr3_length: 17
j_call: TRBJ2-1
cdr3_nt: TGTGCCAGCAGCCAAACCTCTACGGGCGTCCCCTACAATGAGCAGTTCTTC
cdr3_aa: CASSQTSTGVPYNEQFF

d_call: .
clone_size: once
v_call: TRBV11-3
cdr3_length: 13
j_call: TRBJ1-1
cdr3_nt: TGTGCCAGCAGCTTAGGTCGGGGTACTGAAGCTTTCTTT
cdr3_aa: CASSLGRGTEAFF

d_call: .
clone_size: .
v_call: TRBV4-2
cdr3_length: 14
j_call: TRBJ1-1
cdr3_nt: TGTGCCAGCAGCCAAGATCGAGGGGCCACTGAAGCTTTCTTT
cdr3_aa: CASSQDRGATEAFF

d_call: .
clone_size: .
v_call: TRBV2
cdr3_length: 14
j_call: TRBJ1-2
cdr3_nt: TGTGCCAGCAGTGAGGAGGGCGAACGATATGGCTACACCTTC
cdr3_aa: CASSEEGERYGYTF

d_call: .
clone_size: .
v_call: TRBV7-2
cdr3_length: 16
j_call: TRBJ1-5
cdr3_nt: TGTGCCAGCAGCTGGACAGCCACTTATAGCAATCAGCCCCAGCATTTT
cdr3_aa: CASSWTATYSNQPQHF

d_call: .
clone_size: .
v_call: TRBV18
cdr3_length: 15
j_call: TRBJ1-1
cdr3_nt: TGTGCCAGCTCGCCGGAAGGGGCCCTGAACACTGAAGCTTTCTTT
cdr3_aa: CASSPEGALNTEAFF

d_call: TRBD1
clone_size: .
v_call: TRBV18
cdr3_length: 13
j_call: TRBJ1-6
cdr3_nt: TGTGCCAGCTCAAGCCGACAGGGGTCACCCCTCCACTTT
cdr3_aa: CASSSRQGSPLHF

d_call: .
clone_size: .
v_call: TRBV30
cdr3_length: 14
j_call: TRBJ2-1
cdr3_nt: TGTGCCCGATCCGGGTCCAGCTCCTACAATGAGCAGTTCTTC
cdr3_aa: CARSGSSSYNEQFF

d_call: TRBD2
clone_size: once
v_call: TRBV7-2
cdr3_length: 15
j_call: TRBJ2-3
cdr3_nt: TGTGCCAGCAGCTACTCCCCTAGCGGGACGGATACGCAGTATTTT
cdr3_aa: CASSYSPSGTDTQYF

d_call: .
clone_size: .
v_call: TRBV18
cdr3_length: 11
j_call: TRBJ2-7
cdr3_nt: TGTGCCAGCTCTTTACAGGCCGAGCAGTACTTC
cdr3_aa: CASSLQAEQYF

d_call: .
clone_size: .
v_call: TRBV5-1
cdr3_length: 16
j_call: TRBJ2-7
cdr3_nt: TGCGCCAGCAGCTCTCCCCCGGGACTCCCGCACTACGAGCAGTACTTC
cdr3_aa: CASSSPPGLPHYEQYF

d_call: TRBD1
clone_size: .
v_call: TRBV28
cdr3_length: 17
j_call: TRBJ1-5
cdr3_nt: TGTGCCAGCAGCCGTACAGGGGGCGGGGGCTTGCATCAGCCCCAGCATTTT
cdr3_aa: CASSRTGGGGLHQPQHF

d_call: TRBD2
clone_size: .
v_call: TRBV10-2
cdr3_length: 15
j_call: TRBJ2-1
cdr3_nt: TGCGCCAGTAGCCCAGCGGGACTCTCCTACAATGAGCAGTTCTTC
cdr3_aa: CASSPAGLSYNEQFF

d_call: TRBD2
clone_size: .
v_call: TRBV30
cdr3_length: 14
j_call: TRBJ2-1
cdr3_nt: TGTGCCTGGAGTGGGGTAGCGGGGGGCAATGAGCAGTTCTTC
cdr3_aa: CAWSGVAGGNEQFF

d_call: .
clone_size: .
v_call: TRBV6-5
cdr3_length: 14
j_call: TRBJ2-3
cdr3_nt: TGTGCCAGCAGTTACTCGATGATGGGCGATACGCAGTATTTT
cdr3_aa: CASSYSMMGDTQYF

d_call: TRBD1
clone_size: .
v_call: TRBV7-3
cdr3_length: 13
j_call: TRBJ1-1
cdr3_nt: TGTGCCAGCAGCCTGACAGGGGACACTGAAGCTTTCTTT
cdr3_aa: CASSLTGDTEAFF

d_call: .
clone_size: .
v_call: TRBV7-3
cdr3_length: 15
j_call: TRBJ2-7
cdr3_nt: TGTGCCAGCAGCGCAACTCGGGACTCCAGCTACGAGCAGTACTTC
cdr3_aa: CASSATRDSSYEQYF

d_call: .
clone_size: .
v_call: TRBV2
cdr3_length: 15
j_call: TRBJ2-1
cdr3_nt: TGTGCCAGCAGTGTGAATAGTAGGTCCTACAATGAGCAGTTCTTC
cdr3_aa: CASSVNSRSYNEQFF

d_call: .
clone_size: .
v_call: TRBV19
cdr3_length: 15
j_call: TRBJ1-3
cdr3_nt: TGTGCCAGTAGTTGGGGACGTACCGCTGGAAACACCATATATTTT
cdr3_aa: CASSWGRTAGNTIYF

d_call: TRBD2
clone_size: .
v_call: TRBV5-1
cdr3_length: 17
j_call: TRBJ2-1
cdr3_nt: TGCGCCAGCAGCGGGGGACTAGCGGGAGGGTCCTACAATGAGCAGTTCTTC
cdr3_aa: CASSGGLAGGSYNEQFF

d_call: .
clone_size: few
v_call: TRBV6-1
cdr3_length: 15
j_call: TRBJ2-5
cdr3_nt: TGTGCCAGCAGTGAAGAATCTTTGGCGGGAGAGACCCAGTACTTC
cdr3_aa: CASSEESLAGETQYF

d_call: TRBD2
clone_size: .
v_call: TRBV4-1
cdr3_length: 16
j_call: TRBJ2-3
cdr3_nt: TGCGCCAGCAGCCAAGTTGCGACTAGCGGGAGAGATACGCAGTATTTT
cdr3_aa: CASSQVATSGRDTQYF

d_call: .
clone_size: .
v_call: TRBV19
cdr3_length: 14
j_call: TRBJ1-4
cdr3_nt: TGTGCCAGTACCTCCGGAGGCCCTAATGAAAAACTGTTTTTT
cdr3_aa: CASTSGGPNEKLFF

d_call: .
clone_size: .
v_call: TRBV2
cdr3_length: 15
j_call: TRBJ2-1
cdr3_nt: TGTGCCAGCAGTGTCCAGGGAAGCTCCTACAATGAGCAGTTCTTC
cdr3_aa: CASSVQGSSYNEQFF

d_call: TRBD1
clone_size: .
v_call: TRBV10-3
cdr3_length: 13
j_call: TRBJ1-1
cdr3_nt: TGTGCCATCAGTCAGACACAGGGGTCGGGAGCTTTCTTT
cdr3_aa: CAISQTQGSGAFF

d_call: TRBD1
clone_size: .
v_call: TRBV18
cdr3_length: 16
j_call: TRBJ2-3
cdr3_nt: TGTGCCAGCACGATCTCCGGGCGGACAGGGGGCTCTACGCAGTATTTT
cdr3_aa: CASTISGRTGGSTQYF

d_call: TRBD1
clone_size: .
v_call: TRBV7-6
cdr3_length: 16
j_call: TRBJ1-1
cdr3_nt: TGTGCCAGCAGCTTAGGGGGACAGGGGACGAACACTGAAGCTTTCTTT
cdr3_aa: CASSLGGQGTNTEAFF

d_call: TRBD2
clone_size: .
v_call: TRBV7-2
cdr3_length: 15
j_call: TRBJ2-7
cdr3_nt: TGTGCCAGCAGCTTAGCGCTAACTAGCGTGGACGAGCAGTACTTC
cdr3_aa: CASSLALTSVDEQYF

d_call: TRBD1
clone_size: .
v_call: TRBV7-2
cdr3_length: 15
j_call: TRBJ2-7
cdr3_nt: TGTGCCAGCAGCCGTTGGACAGGGGAAGGCTACGAGCAGTACTTC
cdr3_aa: CASSRWTGEGYEQYF

d_call: TRBD1
clone_size: .
v_call: TRBV5-5
cdr3_length: 14
j_call: TRBJ2-7
cdr3_nt: TGTGCCAGCAGCTCGGACAGGGGGGTATCCGAGCAGTACTTC
cdr3_aa: CASSSDRGVSEQYF

d_call: .
clone_size: .
v_call: TRBV7-2
cdr3_length: 13
j_call: TRBJ1-2
cdr3_nt: TGTGCCAGCAGCTTGGGAGGGTACTATGGCTACACCTTC
cdr3_aa: CASSLGGYYGYTF

d_call: .
clone_size: .
v_call: TRBV6-5
cdr3_length: 16
j_call: TRBJ1-5
cdr3_nt: TGTGCCAGCAGTTACGGCGGGGTCGGAGGCAATCAGCCCCAGCATTTT
cdr3_aa: CASSYGGVGGNQPQHF

d_call: TRBD2
clone_size: .
v_call: TRBV7-2
cdr3_length: 16
j_call: TRBJ2-5
cdr3_nt: TGTGCCAGCAGCTTTGGGGCTAGCGGGGGCCTGGAGACCCAGTACTTC
cdr3_aa: CASSFGASGGLETQYF

d_call: TRBD1
clone_size: .
v_call: TRBV7-9
cdr3_length: 15
j_call: TRBJ1-3
cdr3_nt: TGTGCCAGCAGCCCACAGGGGATCTCTGGAAACACCATATATTTT
cdr3_aa: CASSPQGISGNTIYF

d_call: .
clone_size: .
v_call: TRBV14
cdr3_length: 15
j_call: TRBJ1-2
cdr3_nt: TGTGCCAGCAGCCAAGCCGTACGGACCTTCTATGGCTACACCTTC
cdr3_aa: CASSQAVRTFYGYTF

d_call: .
clone_size: few
v_call: TRBV19
cdr3_length: 13
j_call: TRBJ1-1
cdr3_nt: TGTGCCAGTAGTTGGCAGGGGAACACTGAAGCTTTCTTT
cdr3_aa: CASSWQGNTEAFF

d_call: .
clone_size: .
v_call: TRBV7-2
cdr3_length: 14
j_call: TRBJ2-1
cdr3_nt: TGTGCCAGCAGCTTGGTCGGGTCCTACAATGAGCAGTTCTTC
cdr3_aa: CASSLVGSYNEQFF